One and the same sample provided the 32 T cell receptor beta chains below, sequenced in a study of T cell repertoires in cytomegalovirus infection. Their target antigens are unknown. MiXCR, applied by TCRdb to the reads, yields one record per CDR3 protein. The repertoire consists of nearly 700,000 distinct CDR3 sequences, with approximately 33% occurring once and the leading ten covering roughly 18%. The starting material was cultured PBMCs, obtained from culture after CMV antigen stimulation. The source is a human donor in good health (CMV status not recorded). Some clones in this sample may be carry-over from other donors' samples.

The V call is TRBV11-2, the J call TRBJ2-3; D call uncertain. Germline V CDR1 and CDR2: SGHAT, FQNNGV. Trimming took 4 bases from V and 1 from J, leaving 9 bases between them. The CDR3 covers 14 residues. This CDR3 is CASSSLSRTDTQYF. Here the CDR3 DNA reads TGTGCCAGCAGCTCCCTCAGCCGCACAGATACGCAGTATTTT.

In DNA, the CDR3 is TGTGCCACAAGGACAGGCTACAATGAGCAGTTCTTC. It encodes CATRTGYNEQFF. The rearrangement uses TRBV7-4 and TRBJ2-1; 7 bases map to TRBD1. The ends lost 10 bases at V and 3 bases at J; junction bases unmatched: 3. This CDR3 is built from 12 residues. CDR1 and CDR2 (germline): SGHVT, SQSDAQ.

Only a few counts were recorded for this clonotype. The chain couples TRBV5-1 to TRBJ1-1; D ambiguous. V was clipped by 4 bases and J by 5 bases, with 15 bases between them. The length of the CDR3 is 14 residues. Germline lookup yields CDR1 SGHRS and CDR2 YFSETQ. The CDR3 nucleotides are TGCGCCAGCAGCCCCTTCAAGGGCAAAACTGAAGCTTTCTTT. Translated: CASSPFKGKTEAFF.

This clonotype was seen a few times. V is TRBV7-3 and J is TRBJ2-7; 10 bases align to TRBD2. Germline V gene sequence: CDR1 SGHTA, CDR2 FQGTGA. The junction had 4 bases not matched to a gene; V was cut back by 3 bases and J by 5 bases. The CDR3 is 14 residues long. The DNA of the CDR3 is TGTGCCAGCAGCTTTCAAGCGGGAGGGGACGAGCAGTACTTC. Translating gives CASSFQAGGDEQYF. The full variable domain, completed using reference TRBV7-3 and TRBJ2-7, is GAGVSQTPSNKVTEKGKYVELRCDPISGHTALYWYRQSLGQGPEFLIYFQGTGAADDSGLPNDRFFAVRPEGSVSTLKIQRTERGDSAVYLCASSFQAGGDEQYFGPGTRLTVT.

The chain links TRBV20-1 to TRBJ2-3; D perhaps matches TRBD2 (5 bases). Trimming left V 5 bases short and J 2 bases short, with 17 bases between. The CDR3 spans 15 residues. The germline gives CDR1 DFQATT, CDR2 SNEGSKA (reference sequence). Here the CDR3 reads CSARVRDGNTDTQYF. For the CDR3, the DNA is TGCAGTGCTCGGGTACGCGACGGGAACACAGATACGCAGTATTTT.

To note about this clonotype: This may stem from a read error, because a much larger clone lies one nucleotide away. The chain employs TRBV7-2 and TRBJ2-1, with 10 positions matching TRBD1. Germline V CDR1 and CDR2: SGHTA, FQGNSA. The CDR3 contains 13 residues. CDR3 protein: CVSTDRGFYEQFF. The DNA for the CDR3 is TGTGTCAGCACGGACAGGGGGTTTTATGAGCAGTTCTTC.

CDR3 amino acids: CASSPPSDYGYTF. For the CDR3, the DNA is TGTGCCAGCAGTCCGCCGAGTGACTATGGCTACACCTTC. This chain connects TRBV12-3 or TRBV12-4 to TRBJ1-2; D unclear. V was shortened by 5 bases and J by 3 bases, with 10 bases between the two germline ends. The CDR3 has 13 residues.

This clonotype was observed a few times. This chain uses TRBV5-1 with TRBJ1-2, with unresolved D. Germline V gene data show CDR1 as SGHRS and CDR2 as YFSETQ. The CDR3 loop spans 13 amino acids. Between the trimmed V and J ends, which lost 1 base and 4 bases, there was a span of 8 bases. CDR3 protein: CASSLSPLYGYTF. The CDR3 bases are TGCGCCAGCAGCTTGTCTCCCCTCTATGGCTACACCTTC.

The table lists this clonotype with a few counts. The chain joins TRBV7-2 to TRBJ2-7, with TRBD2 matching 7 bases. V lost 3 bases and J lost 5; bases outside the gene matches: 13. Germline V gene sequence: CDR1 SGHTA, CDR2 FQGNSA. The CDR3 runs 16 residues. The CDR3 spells CASSFSTGEGQNEQYF. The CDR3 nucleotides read TGTGCCAGCAGCTTTTCCACTGGGGAGGGCCAAAACGAGCAGTACTTC.

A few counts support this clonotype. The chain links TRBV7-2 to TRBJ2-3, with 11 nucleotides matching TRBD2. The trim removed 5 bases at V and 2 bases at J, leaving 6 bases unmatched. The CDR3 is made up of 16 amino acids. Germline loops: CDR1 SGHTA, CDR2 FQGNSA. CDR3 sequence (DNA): TGTGCCAGCAGCCTACTTAGCGGGAGGGCCACAGATACGCAGTATTTT. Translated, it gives CASSLLSGRATDTQYF.

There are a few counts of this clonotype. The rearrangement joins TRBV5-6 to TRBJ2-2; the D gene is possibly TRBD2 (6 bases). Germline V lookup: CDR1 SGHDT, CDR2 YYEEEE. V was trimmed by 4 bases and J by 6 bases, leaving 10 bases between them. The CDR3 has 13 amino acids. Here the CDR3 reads CASSVTSPGELFF. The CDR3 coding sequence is TGTGCCAGCAGCGTGACTAGTCCCGGGGAGCTGTTTTTT.

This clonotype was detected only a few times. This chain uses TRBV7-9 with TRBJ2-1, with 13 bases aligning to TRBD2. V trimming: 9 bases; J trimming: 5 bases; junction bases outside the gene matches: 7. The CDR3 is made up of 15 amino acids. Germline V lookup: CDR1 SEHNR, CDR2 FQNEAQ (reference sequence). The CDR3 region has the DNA TGTGCCAGTATCTCCGGGACTAGCGGGGACAATGAGCAGTTCTTC. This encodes CASISGTSGDNEQFF.

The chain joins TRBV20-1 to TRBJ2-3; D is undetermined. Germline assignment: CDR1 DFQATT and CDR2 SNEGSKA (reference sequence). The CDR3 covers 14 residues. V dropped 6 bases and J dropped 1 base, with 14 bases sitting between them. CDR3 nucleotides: TGCAGTGCAAAAGAGGTCGGTGGCACAGATACGCAGTATTTT. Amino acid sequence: CSAKEVGGTDTQYF.

CDR3 coding DNA: TGTGCCAGCAGCTCAAACAGGGGCGATCAGCCCCAGCATTTT. As protein: CASSSNRGDQPQHF. The chain has TRBV27 and TRBJ1-5; TRBD1 agrees at 7 bases. The ends lost 6 bases at V and 5 bases at J; junction bases unmatched: 7. Germline CDR1 is MNHEY and CDR2 is SMNVEV (reference sequence). This CDR3 comprises 14 residues.

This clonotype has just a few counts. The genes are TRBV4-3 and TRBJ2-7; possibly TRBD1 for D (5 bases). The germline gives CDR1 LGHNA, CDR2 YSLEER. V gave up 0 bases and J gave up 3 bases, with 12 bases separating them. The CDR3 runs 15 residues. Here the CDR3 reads CASSQEYPGNYEQYF. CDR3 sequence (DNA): TGCGCCAGCAGCCAAGAGTACCCAGGGAACTACGAGCAGTACTTC.

In DNA form, the CDR3 reads TGTGCCAGCACCACACAACGGGCCCGTGTTGCGCGGGAGACCCAGTACTTC. It specifies CASTTQRARVARETQYF. The J gene is TRBJ2-5, the V gene TRBV7-9, with D unclear. Trimming left V 7 bases short and J 5 bases short, with 26 bases between. The germline gives CDR1 SEHNR, CDR2 FQNEAQ (reference sequence). The CDR3 totals 17 residues. Drawing the rest from reference TRBV7-9 and TRBJ2-5, the complete variable domain is DTGVSQNPRHKITKRGQNVTFRCDPISEHNRLYWYRQTLGQGPEFLTYFQNEAQLEKSRLLSDRFSAERPKGSFSTLEIQRTEQGDSAMYLCASTTQRARVARETQYFGPGTRLLVL.

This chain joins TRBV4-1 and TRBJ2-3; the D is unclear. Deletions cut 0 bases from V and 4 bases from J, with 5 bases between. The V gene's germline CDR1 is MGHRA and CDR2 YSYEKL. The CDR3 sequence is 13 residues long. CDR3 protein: CASSQEKPDTQYF. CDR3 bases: TGCGCCAGCAGCCAAGAGAAGCCAGATACGCAGTATTTT.

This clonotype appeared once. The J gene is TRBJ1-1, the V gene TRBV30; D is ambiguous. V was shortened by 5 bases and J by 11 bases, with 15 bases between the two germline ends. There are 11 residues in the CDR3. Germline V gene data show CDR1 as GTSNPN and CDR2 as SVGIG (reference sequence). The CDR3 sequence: CAWAIGPWAFF. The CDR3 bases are TGTGCCTGGGCTATTGGGCCCTGGGCTTTCTTT.

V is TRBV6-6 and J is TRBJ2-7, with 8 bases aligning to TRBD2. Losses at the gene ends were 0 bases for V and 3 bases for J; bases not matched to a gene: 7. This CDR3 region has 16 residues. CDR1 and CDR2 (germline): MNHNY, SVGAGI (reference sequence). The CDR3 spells CASSYSRSGGDYEQYF. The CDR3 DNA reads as TGTGCCAGCAGTTACTCGAGGTCGGGGGGGGACTACGAGCAGTACTTC.

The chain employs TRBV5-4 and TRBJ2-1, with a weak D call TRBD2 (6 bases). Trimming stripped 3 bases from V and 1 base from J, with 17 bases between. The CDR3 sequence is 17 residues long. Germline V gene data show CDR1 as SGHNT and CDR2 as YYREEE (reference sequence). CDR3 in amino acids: CASSWAHRGTSYNEQFF. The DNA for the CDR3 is TGTGCCAGCAGCTGGGCCCACCGAGGGACTTCCTACAATGAGCAGTTCTTC.

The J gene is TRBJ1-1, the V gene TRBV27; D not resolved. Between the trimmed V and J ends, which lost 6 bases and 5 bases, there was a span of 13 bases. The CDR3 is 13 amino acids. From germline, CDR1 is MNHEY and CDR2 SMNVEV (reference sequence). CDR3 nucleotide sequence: TGTGCCAGCAGGGGTTTGGGTGGGACTGAAGCTTTCTTT. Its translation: CASRGLGGTEAFF.

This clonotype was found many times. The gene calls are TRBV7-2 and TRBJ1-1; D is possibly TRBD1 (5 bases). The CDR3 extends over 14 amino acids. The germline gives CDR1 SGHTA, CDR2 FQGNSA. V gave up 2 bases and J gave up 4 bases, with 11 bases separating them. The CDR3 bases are TGTGCCAGCAGCTTAATGGGACTGAGCACTGAAGCTTTCTTT. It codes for CASSLMGLSTEAFF.

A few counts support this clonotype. As DNA, the CDR3 is TGTGCCAGCAGTTTATCGAGGGGACAGGGGTTGTACAATGAGCAGTTCTTC. Translated: CASSLSRGQGLYNEQFF. This chain links TRBV27 with TRBJ2-1, with 10 positions matching TRBD1. There are 17 residues in the CDR3. J lost 4 bases, V lost 0 bases, and 6 bases had no gene match. CDR1 MNHEY and CDR2 SMNVEV come from the germline V gene (reference sequence).

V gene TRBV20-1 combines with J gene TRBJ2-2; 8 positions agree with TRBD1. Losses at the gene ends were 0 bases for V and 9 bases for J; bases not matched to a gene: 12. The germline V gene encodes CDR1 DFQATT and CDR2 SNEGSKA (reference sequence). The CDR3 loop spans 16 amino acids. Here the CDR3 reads CSARDLGRGPLRELFF. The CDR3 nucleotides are TGCAGTGCTAGAGATCTGGGCAGGGGGCCTTTAAGGGAGCTGTTTTTT.

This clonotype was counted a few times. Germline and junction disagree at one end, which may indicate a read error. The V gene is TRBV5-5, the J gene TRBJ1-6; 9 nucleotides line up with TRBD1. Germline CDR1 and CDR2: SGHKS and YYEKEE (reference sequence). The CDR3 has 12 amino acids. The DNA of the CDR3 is TGTGCCAGCAGCTTAAGGTCGGGACAGGGAAGATTT. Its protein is CASSLRSGQGRF.

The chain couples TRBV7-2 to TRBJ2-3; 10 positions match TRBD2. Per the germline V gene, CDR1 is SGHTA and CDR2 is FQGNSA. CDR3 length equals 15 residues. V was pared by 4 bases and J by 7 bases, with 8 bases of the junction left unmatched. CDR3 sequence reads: CASSSGLAAPYTQYF. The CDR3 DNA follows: TGTGCCAGCAGCTCCGGACTAGCGGCGCCTTATACGCAGTATTTT.

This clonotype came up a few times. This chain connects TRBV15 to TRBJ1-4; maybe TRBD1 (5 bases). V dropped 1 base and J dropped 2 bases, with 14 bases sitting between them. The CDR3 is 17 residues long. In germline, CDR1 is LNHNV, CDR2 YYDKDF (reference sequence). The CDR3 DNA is TGTGCCACCAGCAGAGTGGCCAGGGCAAGGACTAATGAAAAACTGTTTTTT. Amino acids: CATSRVARARTNEKLFF.

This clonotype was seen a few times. DNA of the CDR3: TGCGCCAGCAGTGATGAGGAAAGGGGGCGCGGTCAGCCCCAGCATTTT. Its protein product is CASSDEERGRGQPQHF. This chain joins TRBV10-2 and TRBJ1-5; 7 positions agree with TRBD1. V was clipped by 3 bases and J by 6 bases; unmatched bases: 11. The germline V gene encodes CDR1 WSHSY and CDR2 SAAADI. CDR3 length equals 16 residues.

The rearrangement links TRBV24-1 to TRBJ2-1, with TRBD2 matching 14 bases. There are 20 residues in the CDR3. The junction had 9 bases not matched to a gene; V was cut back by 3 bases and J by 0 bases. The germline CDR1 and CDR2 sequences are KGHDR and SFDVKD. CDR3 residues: CATSDPGLAGGQSSYNEQFF. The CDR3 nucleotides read TGTGCCACCAGTGATCCCGGACTAGCGGGGGGACAGAGCTCCTACAATGAGCAGTTCTTC.

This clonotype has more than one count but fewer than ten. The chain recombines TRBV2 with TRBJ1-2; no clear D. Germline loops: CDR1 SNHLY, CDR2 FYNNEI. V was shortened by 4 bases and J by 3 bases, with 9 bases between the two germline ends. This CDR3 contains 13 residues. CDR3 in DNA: TGTGCCAGCAGTGCCGACACCGACTATGGCTACACCTTC. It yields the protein CASSADTDYGYTF.

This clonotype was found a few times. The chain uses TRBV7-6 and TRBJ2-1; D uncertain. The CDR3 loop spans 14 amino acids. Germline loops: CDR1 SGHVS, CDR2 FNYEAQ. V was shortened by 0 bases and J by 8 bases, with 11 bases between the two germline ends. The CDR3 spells CASSLASRPDEQFF. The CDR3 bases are TGTGCCAGCAGCTTAGCGTCGCGACCCGATGAGCAGTTCTTC.

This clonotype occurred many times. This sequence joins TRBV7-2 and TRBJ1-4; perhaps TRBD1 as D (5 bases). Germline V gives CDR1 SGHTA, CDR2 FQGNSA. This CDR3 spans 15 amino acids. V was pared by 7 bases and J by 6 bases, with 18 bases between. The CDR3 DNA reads TGTGCCAGCACCAAAGGTCAGGGAATTCATGAAAAACTGTTTTTT. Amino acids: CASTKGQGIHEKLFF. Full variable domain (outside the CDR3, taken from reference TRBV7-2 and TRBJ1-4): GAGVSQSPSNKVTEKGKDVELRCDPISGHTALYWYRQSLGQGLEFLIYFQGNSAPDKSGLPSDRFSAERTGGSVSTLTIQRTQQEDSAVYLCASTKGQGIHEKLFFGSGTQLSVL.